The 25 T cell receptor beta chains below all came from one sample that was sequenced in a study of radiation and T cells in renal cell carcinoma. Produced via immunoSEQ multiplex PCR; TCRdb's table is partial and in-frame only. Among 100,000 to 150,000 clones listed, about 88% were seen once. Sample time point: blood 2 weeks post-SBRT. Treatment described: 15 Gy SBRT to primary tumor, nephrectomy 4 weeks later. The material was blood, obtained from a patient whose treatment included radiotherapy and nephrectomy. These receptors all stem from a woman aged 65 to 85 with renal cell carcinoma.

The V call is TRBV27, the J call TRBJ1-4; D remains unclear. With 5 bases removed from V and 8 bases from J, the gap between germline ends came to 12 bases. The CDR3 covers 13 residues. Germline V CDR1 and CDR2: MNHEY, SMNVEV (reference sequence). CDR3 protein: CASSPWGNEKLFF. The CDR3 DNA follows: TGTGCCAGCAGTCCCTGGGGTAACGAAAAACTGTTTTTT.

This clone was counted only a few times. This sequence joins TRBV19 and TRBJ1-1; no firm D call. The V gene lost 3 bases and the J gene lost 2 bases, with 4 bases spanning the gap. There are 12 residues in the CDR3. Germline-derived CDR1 and CDR2 are LNHDA and SQIVND (reference sequence). The CDR3 is CASSIGNTEAFF. CDR3 DNA: TGTGCCAGTAGTATTGGAAACACTGAAGCTTTCTTT.

The rearrangement uses TRBV12-5 and TRBJ1-1; a possible D gene is TRBD1 (5 bases). Trimming shortened V by 7 bases and J by 0 bases, and 12 bases separated the two germline ends. The CDR3 is made up of 14 amino acids. CDR1 and CDR2 from the germline V gene are LGHNT and FRNRAP. The CDR3 DNA is TGTGCTAGTGCCCCCACAGGCCTGAACACTGAAGCTTTCTTT. Translated, it gives CASAPTGLNTEAFF.

This rearrangement joins TRBV7-2 to TRBJ1-2; perhaps TRBD1 as D (5 bases). CDR3 size: 13 residues. Trimming removed 3 bases at V and 3 bases at J, with 8 bases between. Germline lookup yields CDR1 SGHTA and CDR2 FQGNSA. Here the CDR3 DNA reads TGTGCCAGCAGCTTTGGGGGAGACTATGGCTACACCTTC. Its translation is CASSFGGDYGYTF.

This sequence joins TRBV7-2 and TRBJ2-5; 7 nucleotides align to TRBD2. V dropped 3 bases and J dropped 1; count of bases not matched to a gene: 2. The CDR3 spans 14 residues. CDR1 and CDR2 (germline): SGHTA, FQGNSA. The CDR3: CASSFPSGQETQYF. The CDR3 nucleotides are TGTGCCAGCAGCTTCCCTAGCGGCCAAGAGACCCAGTACTTC.

V usage is TRBV7-9 and J usage is TRBJ2-7; D uncertain. V was clipped by 1 base and J by 0 bases, with 10 bases between them. The CDR3 has 15 amino acids. Germline CDR1 and CDR2: SEHNR and FQNEAQ (reference sequence). The CDR3 is CASSLGWSGSYEQYF. CDR3 in DNA: TGTGCCAGCAGCTTAGGGTGGTCCGGCTCCTACGAGCAGTACTTC.

This chain connects TRBV4-2 to TRBJ1-2; D is ambiguous. Trimming took off 1 base at V and 8 bases at J, with 11 bases between the two ends. CDR1 and CDR2 (germline): LGHNA, YNFKEQ. The CDR3 consists of 13 residues. This CDR3 reads CASSQVRGDGYTF. The DNA for the CDR3 is TGTGCCAGCAGCCAAGTACGGGGAGACGGCTACACCTTC.

The V call is TRBV5-6, the J call TRBJ1-6, with a possible D match to TRBD1 (5 bases). The V gene's germline CDR1 is SGHDT and CDR2 YYEEEE. This CDR3 has 14 residues. Trimming shortened V by 2 bases and J by 8 bases, and 11 bases separated the two germline ends. CDR3 protein: CASSFEGGDSPLHF. The CDR3 DNA is TGTGCCAGCAGCTTTGAGGGAGGGGATTCACCCCTCCACTTT.

The gene calls are TRBV7-2 and TRBJ2-7; weak D call: TRBD2 (6 bases). The germline gives CDR1 SGHTA, CDR2 FQGNSA. Trimming left V 6 bases short and J 2 bases short, with 11 bases between. The CDR3 totals 13 residues. The CDR3 reads CASRGGVAYEQYF. The CDR3 DNA sequence: TGTGCCAGCAGGGGGGGAGTCGCCTACGAGCAGTACTTC.

The chain employs TRBV7-2 and TRBJ1-2; 9 bases are a match to TRBD1. The CDR3 contains 15 residues. The ends lost 6 bases at V and 7 bases at J; junction bases unmatched: 12. CDR1 and CDR2 (germline): SGHTA, FQGNSA. The chain's CDR3 is CASRTPGTGNGGYTF. The DNA of the CDR3 is TGTGCCAGCAGGACACCCGGGACAGGGAATGGTGGCTACACCTTC.

The rearrangement joins TRBV5-6 to TRBJ2-2; D possibly matches TRBD1 or TRBD2 (5 bases each). This CDR3 comprises 16 residues. Germline V gene lookup returns CDR1 SGHDT and CDR2 YYEEEE. V was trimmed by 4 bases and J by 4 bases, leaving 17 bases between them. As DNA, the CDR3 is TGTGCCAGCAGCCCCCTAGAAGGGACGATCACCGGGGAGCTGTTTTTT. It is translated as CASSPLEGTITGELFF.

The V call is TRBV6-1, the J call TRBJ1-1; a weak D match, TRBD1 (5 bases). V shed 4 bases and J shed 10 bases, with 16 bases lying between them. The CDR3 spans 13 residues. Germline V lookup: CDR1 MNHNS, CDR2 SASEGT. The CDR3 here is CASSGGRDGGAFF. CDR3 nucleotides: TGTGCCAGCAGTGGAGGGAGGGACGGGGGAGCTTTCTTT.

The V and J genes are TRBV6-5 and TRBJ2-2, with TRBD2 matching over 9 bases. Trimming removed 4 bases from V and 4 bases from J; junction bases left unmatched: 7. The CDR3 runs to 16 residues. Germline loops: CDR1 MNHEY, CDR2 SVGAGI. The CDR3 bases are TGTGCCAGCAGTTTAGCGGGGGCAAGTAGCACCGGGGAGCTGTTTTTT. Amino acid sequence: CASSLAGASSTGELFF.

The gene calls are TRBV19 and TRBJ2-6; D gene ambiguous. Trimming took 4 bases from V and 0 from J, leaving 1 base between them. The CDR3 totals 13 residues. Germline-derived CDR1 and CDR2 are LNHDA and SQIVND (reference sequence). The CDR3 sequence: CASSNSGANVLTF. The DNA of the CDR3 is TGTGCCAGTAGTAACTCTGGGGCCAACGTCCTGACTTTC.

J is TRBJ2-2 and V is TRBV7-9; D gene uncertain. CDR1 SEHNR and CDR2 FQNEAQ come from the germline V gene (reference sequence). Between the trimmed V and J ends, which lost 5 bases and 5 bases, there was a span of 15 bases. The CDR3 totals 15 residues. In nucleotides, the CDR3 is TGTGCCAGCAGCCCCGCCAGCCGAACTACCGGGGAGCTGTTTTTT. Translated: CASSPASRTTGELFF.

The chain links TRBV10-3 to TRBJ2-1; 9 bases are a match to TRBD2. Germline trimming cut 6 bases from V and 6 bases from J; bases unmatched to any gene: 18. This CDR3 is built from 18 residues. Germline V CDR1 and CDR2: ENHRY, SYGVKD. As DNA, the CDR3 is TGTGCCATCAGCAATGATCTCGTGGCGGGGGGGCAGGGCAATGAGCAGTTCTTC. This sequence encodes CAISNDLVAGGQGNEQFF.

This clone was detected only once. The chain carries TRBV6-5 and TRBJ2-1; D gene uncertain. Germline V CDR1 and CDR2: MNHEY, SVGAGI. The CDR3 has 11 residues. Trimming pared 2 bases from V and 8 bases from J, leaving 4 bases between. The CDR3 DNA is TGTGCCAGCAGTTACCTCCATGAGCAGTTCTTC. Translation: CASSYLHEQFF.

The chain links TRBV5-1 to TRBJ2-7; TRBD1 is a possible D gene (6 bases). Germline V lookup: CDR1 SGHRS, CDR2 YFSETQ. V lost 0 bases, J lost 7 bases, and 11 bases lay in between. CDR3 length: 13 amino acids. The CDR3 here is CASSLVLTGEQYF. The DNA for the CDR3 is TGCGCCAGCAGCTTGGTCCTCACAGGGGAGCAGTACTTC.

DNA for the CDR3: TGTGCCTGGAGTGTACAGGGGCGCGGGATGAACACTGAAGCTTTCTTT. It encodes CAWSVQGRGMNTEAFF. The J gene is TRBJ1-1, the V gene TRBV30; 7 bases map to TRBD1. Per the germline V gene, CDR1 is GTSNPN and CDR2 is SVGIG (reference sequence). V lost 0 bases, J lost 0 bases, and 7 bases stayed unmatched. CDR3 length: 16 residues.

The V gene is TRBV11-3, the J gene TRBJ2-1; D is unclear. The CDR3 is 14 amino acids. The germline V and J ends were trimmed by 1 base and 8 bases, with 12 bases remaining between them. CDR1 is SGHNT, CDR2 YENEEA, per germline. For the CDR3, the DNA is TGTGCCAGCAGCTTAGGACCGAACTGGGATGAGCAGTTCTTC. This encodes CASSLGPNWDEQFF.

This chain joins TRBV6-5 and TRBJ1-1, with 7 bases matching TRBD1. Germline assignment: CDR1 MNHEY and CDR2 SVGAGI. With 6 bases clipped from V and 4 bases from J, the junction kept 11 bases outside the gene matches. The CDR3 extends over 15 amino acids. The CDR3 nucleotides are TGTGCCAGCAGCCCCTATCGACAGGGAGGCACTGAAGCTTTCTTT. Translating gives CASSPYRQGGTEAFF.

V is TRBV11-2 and J is TRBJ2-3; perhaps D is TRBD1 or TRBD2 (5 bases each). Trimming left V 1 base short and J 6 bases short, with 14 bases between. Germline assignment: CDR1 SGHAT and CDR2 FQNNGV. The CDR3 runs 15 residues. The CDR3 is CASSLARGVGDTQYF. The CDR3 DNA reads as TGTGCCAGCAGCTTAGCAAGGGGAGTAGGCGATACGCAGTATTTT.

The genes are TRBV9 and TRBJ2-7; 8 nucleotides align to TRBD1. Germline CDR1 reads SGDLS; CDR2 reads YYNGEE. V lost 2 bases, J lost 2 bases, and 6 bases stayed unmatched. The CDR3 spans 15 residues. For the CDR3, the DNA is TGTGCCAGCAGCGTCAACAGGGGGTGGACCTACGAGCAGTACTTC. Its protein is CASSVNRGWTYEQYF.

The chain joins TRBV15 to TRBJ1-5; the match to TRBD1 covers 8 bases. Germline loops: CDR1 LNHNV, CDR2 YYDKDF (reference sequence). V trimming: 3 bases; J trimming: 3 bases; junction bases outside the gene matches: 4. This CDR3 region has 15 residues. The CDR3 loop is CATSRHRGYNQPQHF. In DNA form, the CDR3 reads TGTGCCACCAGCAGGCACAGGGGGTACAATCAGCCCCAGCATTTT.

V and J are TRBV7-2 and TRBJ1-2, with D possibly TRBD1 on 5 matching bases. With 5 bases removed from V and 9 bases from J, the gap between germline ends came to 16 bases. The CDR3 runs 13 residues. From germline, CDR1 is SGHTA and CDR2 FQGNSA. In DNA form, the CDR3 reads TGTGCCAGCAGCGTGGATGGGGGGGAAAGCTACACCTTC. Translation gives CASSVDGGESYTF.